Listed here are 23 T cell receptor beta chains from one sample, sequenced in a study of shared clonotypes between healthy human individuals. Method: immunoSEQ multiplex PCR; TCRdb's copy keeps in-frame clones and lacks some. The sample holds some 510,000 clones, 75% to 85% seen once. The specimen was PBMCs. Receptors were obtained from a middle-aged woman in good health. Some clones in this sample may be carry-over from other donors' samples.

This sequence joins TRBV7-8 and TRBJ1-5; TRBD1 might be the D (6 bases). Germline V gives CDR1 SGHVS, CDR2 FQNEAQ. The germline V and J ends were trimmed by 5 bases and 6 bases, with 14 bases remaining between them. The CDR3 consists of 14 residues. CDR3 protein: CASSRDRTGQPQHF. CDR3 in DNA: TGTGCCAGCAGCCGCGACAGGACGGGTCAGCCCCAGCATTTT.

The V gene is TRBV5-1, the J gene TRBJ2-5; no clear D. This CDR3 is 14 amino acids long. Germline lookup yields CDR1 SGHRS and CDR2 YFSETQ. Trimming stripped 0 bases from V and 2 bases from J, with 8 bases between. CDR3 bases: TGCGCCAGCAGCTTGGAACCGGATCAAGAGACCCAGTACTTC. Translation gives CASSLEPDQETQYF.

This clone has only one observation. This rearrangement joins TRBV19 to TRBJ2-1, with 7 bases that match TRBD1. Trimming removed 4 bases from V and 8 bases from J; junction bases left unmatched: 2. From germline, CDR1 is LNHDA and CDR2 SQIVND (reference sequence). The CDR3 spans 12 residues. The CDR3 reads CASSTGQDEQFF. The CDR3, as DNA: TGTGCCAGTAGTACTGGACAGGATGAGCAGTTCTTC.

The chain uses TRBV2 and TRBJ2-7, with a tentative D call TRBD1 (6 bases). The V end was cut by 7 bases, the J end by 7 bases, with 17 bases between. The CDR3 covers 13 residues. Germline values: CDR1 SNHLY, CDR2 FYNNEI. The CDR3 nucleotides read TGTGCCAGCACCGCTGACAGGCAGAGAGAGCAGTACTTC. Encoded protein: CASTADRQREQYF.

The chain employs TRBV11-1 and TRBJ2-1; 10 nucleotides agree with TRBD2. The CDR3 spans 15 residues. The V gene's germline CDR1 is SGHAT and CDR2 FQDESV (reference sequence). The ends lost 2 bases at V and 5 bases at J; junction bases unmatched: 3. CDR3 DNA sequence: TGTGCCAGCAGCTTACGAGGACTAGCGGACAATGAGCAGTTCTTC. Translating gives CASSLRGLADNEQFF.

The V call is TRBV5-6, the J call TRBJ2-7; D might be TRBD1 (8 bases). Trimming took off 0 bases at V and 4 bases at J, with 17 bases between the two ends. CDR3 size: 16 residues. CDR1 is SGHDT and CDR2 is YYEEEE in the germline V gene. DNA for the CDR3: TGTGCCAGCAGCTTGGGGGATACAGGGGGAGGGTACGAGCAGTACTTC. It specifies CASSLGDTGGGYEQYF. The whole variable domain, remainder taken from reference TRBV5-6 and TRBJ2-7, is DAGVTQSPTHLIKTRGQQVTLRCSPKSGHDTVSWYQQALGQGPQFIFQYYEEEERQRGNFPDRFSGHQFPNYSSELNVNALLLGDSALYLCASSLGDTGGGYEQYFGPGTRLTVT.

The chain couples TRBV11-2 to TRBJ2-5; D gene uncertain. This CDR3 spans 14 amino acids. From germline, CDR1 is SGHAT and CDR2 FQNNGV. V was cut by 0 bases and J by 7 bases, with 12 bases left in between. The CDR3 sequence is CASSLDLPPRTQYF. DNA of the CDR3: TGTGCCAGCAGCTTAGATCTCCCGCCGAGGACCCAGTACTTC.

The genes are TRBV7-9 and TRBJ2-1, with D tentatively TRBD1 or TRBD2 (6 bases each). The CDR3 has 15 amino acids. V shed 3 bases and J shed 9 bases, with 18 bases lying between them. CDR1 and CDR2 from the germline V gene are SEHNR and FQNEAQ (reference sequence). The CDR3 region has the DNA TGTGCCAGCAGCTTCCGGGCTATGAAGGGGGGTGAGCAGTTCTTC. It yields the protein CASSFRAMKGGEQFF.

This clone was counted once. This chain connects TRBV5-5 to TRBJ2-2; no clear D. The CDR3 covers 12 residues. Trimming pared 1 base from V and 7 bases from J, leaving 5 bases between. CDR1 is SGHKS and CDR2 is YYEKEE in the germline V gene (reference sequence). The CDR3 reads CASSLTGGELFF. As DNA, the CDR3 is TGTGCCAGCAGCTTGACTGGCGGGGAGCTGTTTTTT. Filled out from reference TRBV5-5 and TRBJ2-2, the complete variable domain reads DAGVTQSPTHLIKTRGQQVTLRCSPISGHKSVSWYQQVLGQGPQFIFQYYEKEERGRGNFPDRFSARQFPNYSSELNVNALLLGDSALYLCASSLTGGELFFGEGSRLTVL.

This chain uses TRBV18 with TRBJ2-7; unclear D gene. Germline loops: CDR1 KGHSH, CDR2 LQKENI. This CDR3 is built from 14 residues. Deletions cut 2 bases from V and 7 bases from J, with 15 bases between. The CDR3 region is CASSPAAGMGEQYF. Written as DNA, the CDR3 is TGTGCCAGCTCACCAGCGGCAGGAATGGGGGAGCAGTACTTC.

This clone was seen once. The chain combines TRBV5-1 with TRBJ1-2; TRBD1 might be the D (5 bases). The CDR3 is 14 residues long. CDR1 and CDR2 from the germline V gene are SGHRS and YFSETQ. The V and J ends lost 0 bases and 6 bases respectively, with 12 bases between them. CDR3 sequence reads: CASSLGQIGDGYTF. The CDR3, as DNA: TGCGCCAGCAGCTTGGGACAGATAGGGGATGGCTACACCTTC.

The V gene is TRBV9, the J gene TRBJ2-1; 8 bases are shared with TRBD2. V was pared by 0 bases and J by 7 bases, with 6 bases of the junction left unmatched. The CDR3 loop spans 15 amino acids. The germline V gene has CDR1 SGDLS and CDR2 YYNGEE. CDR3 sequence: CASSVDGRAGNEQFF. DNA of the CDR3: TGTGCCAGCAGCGTAGACGGGAGGGCGGGGAATGAGCAGTTCTTC.

The chain uses TRBV4-1 and TRBJ1-2; D gene unclear. V was trimmed by 1 base and J by 3 bases, leaving 12 bases between them. The CDR3 has 15 residues. Germline V lookup: CDR1 MGHRA, CDR2 YSYEKL. This CDR3 is CASSQVGQQHYGYTF. The CDR3 DNA reads as TGCGCCAGCAGCCAAGTTGGGCAGCAACACTATGGCTACACCTTC.

This clone was observed a few times. The rearrangement uses TRBV6-1 and TRBJ1-2; 11 bases map to TRBD1. With V trimmed by 4 bases and J by 4 bases, 2 bases remained unmatched. The CDR3 has 14 residues. Germline values: CDR1 MNHNS, CDR2 SASEGT. The CDR3 sequence is CASSGTGGGYGYTF. In DNA, the CDR3 is TGTGCCAGCAGTGGGACAGGGGGCGGCTATGGCTACACCTTC.

To note about this clone: This could be a read error, since a much larger clone is one nucleotide away. The chain links TRBV11-3 to TRBJ2-7; 12 nucleotides align to TRBD2. This CDR3 region has 13 residues. Per germline, CDR1 SGHNT and CDR2 YENEEA. V lost 3 bases, J lost 7 bases, and 1 base stayed unmatched. This chain's CDR3 is CASSFGLAGEQYF. The CDR3 DNA reads TGTGCCAGCAGCTTCGGACTAGCGGGGGAGCAGTACTTC.

A note on this clone: Other DNA sequences from this sample encode an identical CDR3 as well. The genes are TRBV7-9 and TRBJ2-7, with TRBD1 as a possible D gene (6 bases). The germline V gene has CDR1 SEHNR and CDR2 FQNEAQ (reference sequence). Between the trimmed V and J ends, which lost 5 bases and 3 bases, there was a span of 8 bases. The CDR3 covers 12 residues. The CDR3 is CASSLQGYEQYF. The CDR3, as DNA: TGTGCCAGCAGCCTACAGGGCTACGAGCAGTACTTC.

This chain joins TRBV15 and TRBJ2-3; 8 nucleotides agree with TRBD1. CDR3 length equals 17 residues. The germline gives CDR1 LNHNV, CDR2 YYDKDF (reference sequence). V lost 1 base and J lost 1; bases outside the gene matches: 7. The CDR3 DNA sequence: TGTGCCACCAGCAGAGGTTCCAGGGGGCTCGGCACAGATACGCAGTATTTT. This translates into CATSRGSRGLGTDTQYF.

The chain employs TRBV7-2 and TRBJ2-7; D might be TRBD1 (6 bases). The germline V gene has CDR1 SGHTA and CDR2 FQGNSA. V lost 4 bases, J lost 1 base, and 8 bases lay in between. CDR3 length: 13 residues. This chain's CDR3 is CASSSQGSYEQYF. The DNA of the CDR3 is TGTGCCAGCAGCTCACAGGGTTCCTACGAGCAGTACTTC.

This CDR3 is CASSRNQETQYF. Here the CDR3 DNA reads TGTGCCAGCAGCCGTAACCAAGAGACCCAGTACTTC. The chain has TRBV6-6 and TRBJ2-5, with D unresolved. The germline CDR1 and CDR2 sequences are MNHNY and SVGAGI (reference sequence). V lost 6 bases and J lost 0, with 5 bases in between. This CDR3 contains 12 residues.

This clone occurred once. The V gene is TRBV9, the J gene TRBJ2-7; D tentatively fits TRBD1 or TRBD2 (6 bases each). This CDR3 has 13 amino acids. V dropped 0 bases and J dropped 7 bases, with 11 bases sitting between them. CDR1 is SGDLS and CDR2 is YYNGEE in the germline V gene. CDR3 loop: CASSVEGGREQYF. The CDR3 DNA is TGTGCCAGCAGCGTAGAAGGGGGGAGGGAGCAGTACTTC.

V and J are TRBV6-1 and TRBJ2-3; D is uncertain. Trimming pared 6 bases from V and 5 bases from J, leaving 9 bases between. CDR3 size: 12 residues. The germline gives CDR1 MNHNS, CDR2 SASEGT. As DNA, the CDR3 is TGTGCCAGCAGATACATGGAAGATACGCAGTATTTT. Its protein product is CASRYMEDTQYF.

The chain couples TRBV5-1 to TRBJ2-6; D is ambiguous. Per germline, CDR1 SGHRS and CDR2 YFSETQ. Trimming left V 0 bases short and J 2 bases short, with 3 bases between. The CDR3 contains 14 residues. CDR3 region: CASSLEAGANVLTF. The DNA of the CDR3 is TGCGCCAGCAGCTTGGAAGCTGGGGCCAACGTCCTGACTTTC. The full variable domain, in which reference TRBV5-1 and TRBJ2-6 provide the parts outside the CDR3, is KAGVTQTPRYLIKTRGQQVTLSCSPISGHRSVSWYQQTPGQGLQFLFEYFSETQRNKGNFPGRFSGRQFSNSRSEMNVSTLELGDSALYLCASSLEAGANVLTFGAGSRLTVL.

The V gene is TRBV29-1, the J gene TRBJ1-2, with D hard to call. In germline, CDR1 is SQVTM, CDR2 ANQGSEA. The V end lost 4 bases, the J end lost 5 bases, and 11 bases lay between the germline ends. The CDR3 spans 12 residues. The CDR3 nucleotides read TGCAGCGTTGGTCCCCAGATTTATGGCTACACCTTC. It yields the protein CSVGPQIYGYTF.